The 32 T cell receptor beta chains given below trace back to one sample, sequenced in a study of post-analysis software for immune sequencing data. Researchers reported that TCR beta cDNA libraries carried unique molecular identifiers. Each CDR3 protein gets one entry after TCRdb re-called the PCR reads with MiXCR. The profile shows some 450,000 distinct CDR3 sequences, roughly 45% of them singletons. No antigen is known for these receptors. Regarding the study as a whole: Four to six TRBV segments appeared more often in patients than in controls, and TRBV5-6, TRBV5-1 and TRBV20-1 were among these.

Sequenced: blood. The receptors here all came from a girl aged 10-17 years with multiple sclerosis.

The chain uses TRBV12-3 or TRBV12-4 and TRBJ1-2; D is possibly TRBD1 (5 bases). The germline V and J ends were trimmed by 6 bases and 0 bases, with 14 bases remaining between them. CDR3 size: 15 residues. CDR3 nucleotide sequence: TGTGCCAGCAGGCCGAGTGGACAACCTAACTATGGCTACACCTTC. This sequence encodes CASRPSGQPNYGYTF.

This clonotype was found a few times. Here the CDR3 DNA reads TGCAGCGTTGAGGGAGGGGGCGCGGTCGTGGGTAATGAGCAGTTCTTC. Translation: CSVEGGGAVVGNEQFF. The rearrangement uses TRBV29-1 and TRBJ2-1; D could derive from TRBD1 or TRBD2 (7 bases each). The germline gives CDR1 SQVTM, CDR2 ANQGSEA. CDR3 length: 16 residues. V was trimmed by 3 bases and J by 7 bases, leaving 22 bases between them.

This clonotype was seen a handful of times. V is TRBV21-1 and J is TRBJ2-5. TRBV21-1 is deemed a pseudogene. The CDR3 loop spans 17 amino acids. CDR3 nucleotide sequence: TGTGCCAGCAGCAAAAAGATCGGTGGCAGGGTCCAAGAGACCCAGTACTTC. Translating gives CASSKKIGGRVQETQYF.

This clonotype occurred a few times. The chain uses TRBV4-1 and TRBJ1-2, with a weak D call TRBD1 (5 bases). This CDR3 contains 14 residues. The V end was cut by 0 bases, the J end by 8 bases, with 13 bases between. Germline CDR1 MGHRA, CDR2 YSYEKL. As DNA, the CDR3 is TGCGCCAGCAGCCAAGAGGCAGGGATAATCGGCTACACCTTC. It encodes CASSQEAGIIGYTF.

The rearrangement joins TRBV12-3 or TRBV12-4 to TRBJ2-3, with 7 nucleotides matching TRBD2. Unmatched junction bases numbered 7, after V lost 7 bases and J lost 3 bases. This CDR3 comprises 14 residues. The CDR3 nucleotides are TGTGCCAGCACTCGGACTAGAGCGACAGATACGCAGTATTTT. Encoded protein: CASTRTRATDTQYF.

About this clonotype itself: Compared with germline, one end of the junction differs, possibly owing to a read error. The CDR3 DNA sequence: TGCAGTGCTGGAGACAGCTACAATGAGCAGTTCTTC. This sequence encodes CSAGDSYNEQFF. V gene TRBV20-1 combines with J gene TRBJ2-1, with D maybe TRBD1 (5 bases). Germline CDR1 is DFQATT and CDR2 is SNEGSKA (reference sequence). This CDR3 comprises 12 residues.

This chain's CDR3 is CASSQVLNSVYEQYF. Written as DNA, the CDR3 is TGTGCCAGCAGCCAAGTCCTCAATAGCGTCTACGAGCAGTACTTC. This chain uses TRBV4-2 with TRBJ2-7, with D perhaps TRBD2 (5 bases). This CDR3 contains 15 residues. The germline CDR1 and CDR2 sequences are LGHNA and YNFKEQ. Trimming stripped 1 base from V and 3 bases from J, with 13 bases between.

The CDR3 DNA reads as TGTGCCAGCAGCGTAAGTCAGACTAATGAAAAACTGTTTTTT. It is translated as CASSVSQTNEKLFF. This rearrangement joins TRBV9 to TRBJ1-4, with D unclear. CDR3 length: 14 residues. The germline gives CDR1 SGDLS, CDR2 YYNGEE. Trimming left V 1 base short and J 2 bases short, with 6 bases between.

The rearrangement joins TRBV10-3 to TRBJ1-6; 7 bases fit TRBD1. The CDR3 length is 13 residues. The V gene's germline CDR1 is ENHRY and CDR2 SYGVKD. The trim removed 6 bases at V and 8 bases at J, leaving 4 bases unmatched. CDR3 DNA: TGTGCCATCAGCACAGGGGACGATTCACCCCTCCACTTT. It yields the protein CAISTGDDSPLHF.

This clonotype appeared once. The V and J genes are TRBV5-1 and TRBJ1-5; unclear D gene. In germline, CDR1 is SGHRS, CDR2 YFSETQ. The CDR3 extends over 16 amino acids. Trimming stripped 0 bases from V and 0 bases from J, with 10 bases between. This CDR3 reads CASSLGRRYSNQPQHF. CDR3 sequence (DNA): TGCGCCAGCAGCTTGGGTAGAAGATATAGCAATCAGCCCCAGCATTTT.

The genes are TRBV7-2 and TRBJ2-1; 9 nucleotides line up with TRBD2. The V gene end was trimmed by 3 bases and the J gene end by 6 bases; junction bases not matched to a gene: 9. Germline CDR1 SGHTA, CDR2 FQGNSA. The CDR3 extends over 16 amino acids. CDR3 in DNA: TGTGCCAGCAGCTTTAGCGGGAGCTCCAACGGCAATGAGCAGTTCTTC. This encodes CASSFSGSSNGNEQFF. Based on the CDR3 plus reference TRBV7-2 and TRBJ2-1, the full variable domain is GAGVSQSPSNKVTEKGKDVELRCDPISGHTALYWYRQSLGQGLEFLIYFQGNSAPDKSGLPSDRFSAERTGGSVSTLTIQRTQQEDSAVYLCASSFSGSSNGNEQFFGPGTRLTVL.

This clonotype has just a few counts. The chain uses TRBV24-1 and TRBJ2-6; TRBD1 might be the D (6 bases). The CDR3 is 14 residues long. Germline-derived CDR1 and CDR2 are KGHDR and SFDVKD. Trimming left V 7 bases short and J 0 bases short, with 6 bases between. For the CDR3, the DNA is TGTGCCACCAGACAGGGCTCTGGGGCCAACGTCCTGACTTTC. The encoded protein is CATRQGSGANVLTF.

A few counts support this clonotype. V usage is TRBV7-8 and J usage is TRBJ2-1; 7 nucleotides align to TRBD1. V dropped 5 bases and J dropped 8; count of bases not matched to a gene: 9. CDR3 length equals 14 residues. Looked up from germline, CDR1 is SGHVS and CDR2 is FQNEAQ. The CDR3 reads CASSVRQGVDEQFF. The CDR3 region has the DNA TGTGCCAGCAGCGTACGACAGGGCGTTGATGAGCAGTTCTTC.

This chain links TRBV5-1 with TRBJ1-1; D gene ambiguous. The CDR3 is 13 residues long. The V gene's germline CDR1 is SGHRS and CDR2 YFSETQ. The V end lost 5 bases, the J end lost 5 bases, and 13 bases lay between the germline ends. Here the CDR3 reads CASRVTPATEAFF. The CDR3 DNA reads TGCGCCAGCAGGGTCACTCCGGCGACTGAAGCTTTCTTT. Full variable domain (rest looked up from reference TRBV5-1 and TRBJ1-1): KAGVTQTPRYLIKTRGQQVTLSCSPISGHRSVSWYQQTPGQGLQFLFEYFSETQRNKGNFPGRFSGRQFSNSRSEMNVSTLELGDSALYLCASRVTPATEAFFGQGTRLTVV.

This chain uses TRBV27 with TRBJ2-7; the D call may be TRBD1 or TRBD2 (5 bases each). From germline, CDR1 is MNHEY and CDR2 SMNVEV (reference sequence). The V end was cut by 6 bases, the J end by 1 base, with 13 bases between. This CDR3 has 14 amino acids. The CDR3 is CASRPGPTSYEQYF. CDR3 coding DNA: TGTGCCAGCAGACCGGGACCAACTTCCTACGAGCAGTACTTC.

This chain uses TRBV24-1 with TRBJ2-1, with a possible D match to TRBD1 (6 bases). Germline-derived CDR1 and CDR2 are KGHDR and SFDVKD. V was shortened by 4 bases and J by 7 bases, with 10 bases between the two germline ends. The CDR3 runs 13 residues. The CDR3 DNA is TGTGCCACCAGTGAGACCCAGGGGAATGAGCAGTTCTTC. Translating gives CATSETQGNEQFF.

With regard to this clonotype: The junction does not match germline at one end; this may be a read error. The chain links TRBV4-2 to TRBJ2-7; a weak D match, TRBD1 (7 bases). Germline-derived CDR1 and CDR2 are LGHNA and YNFKEQ. There are 16 residues in the CDR3. CDR3 bases: TGTGCCAGCAGCCAGGAGGGTCACAGGGGCACCTACGAACAGTACTTC. This codes for CASSQEGHRGTYEQYF.

This clonotype appeared many times. The chain has TRBV12-3 or TRBV12-4 and TRBJ2-1; TRBD1 might be the D (6 bases). This CDR3 spans 15 amino acids. V lost 1 base and J 0 bases, leaving 7 bases between the germline ends. The CDR3 loop is CASSLGDNSYNEQFF. CDR3 coding DNA: TGTGCCAGCAGTTTAGGGGACAACTCCTACAATGAGCAGTTCTTC.

The rearrangement joins TRBV3-1 to TRBJ2-3, with no clear D. The CDR3 has 14 amino acids. The V gene's germline CDR1 is LGHDT and CDR2 YNNKEL (reference sequence). V dropped 1 base and J dropped 4 bases, with 9 bases sitting between them. The CDR3 loop is CASSQVDRPDTQYF. The CDR3 DNA sequence: TGTGCCAGCAGCCAAGTGGATAGGCCAGATACGCAGTATTTT.

This clonotype was seen a few times. This chain joins TRBV2 and TRBJ1-4, with 7 bases aligning to TRBD1. Germline CDR1 and CDR2: SNHLY and FYNNEI. The CDR3 runs 14 residues. With 6 bases clipped from V and 5 bases from J, the junction kept 6 bases outside the gene matches. Written as DNA, the CDR3 is TGTGCCAGCAGCATCGGGACAGAAAATGAAAAACTGTTTTTT. Encoded protein: CASSIGTENEKLFF.

The table lists this clonotype with a few counts. This sequence joins TRBV6-5 and TRBJ1-1; D uncertain. CDR1 is MNHEY and CDR2 is SVGAGI in the germline V gene. The CDR3 runs 13 residues. Between the trimmed V and J ends, which lost 0 bases and 5 bases, there was a span of 7 bases. CDR3 amino acids: CASSYSGWTEAFF. DNA for the CDR3: TGTGCCAGCAGTTACTCTGGTTGGACTGAAGCTTTCTTT.

In its sample, this clonotype was seen many times. The chain joins TRBV4-1 to TRBJ2-7, with 12 bases lining up with TRBD2. The V gene end was trimmed by 1 base and the J gene end by 2 bases; junction bases not matched to a gene: 0. The germline gives CDR1 MGHRA, CDR2 YSYEKL. The CDR3 length is 15 residues. The CDR3 bases are TGCGCCAGCAGCCAAGGACTAGCGGGAGCCTACGAGCAGTACTTC. It encodes CASSQGLAGAYEQYF.

The table lists this clonotype with a few counts. The J gene is TRBJ2-3, the V gene TRBV20-1, with D unclear. The CDR3 sequence is 12 residues long. The V end lost 3 bases, the J end lost 6 bases, and 10 bases lay between the germline ends. Germline V gives CDR1 DFQATT, CDR2 SNEGSKA (reference sequence). The CDR3 coding sequence is TGCAGTGCTAGTTCGTCTGGTGATACGCAGTATTTT. It specifies CSASSSGDTQYF.

This clonotype has only a few counts. One end of the junction does not line up with germline, which may come from a read error. CDR3 DNA sequence: TGTGCCAGCAGCCACCATGAGACCCAGTACTTC. Translation gives CASSHHETQYF. This sequence joins TRBV6-5 and TRBJ2-5, with D unclear. CDR1 is MNHEY, CDR2 SVGAGI, per germline. This CDR3 is 11 amino acids long.

This clonotype was seen a handful of times. V is TRBV27 and J is TRBJ2-3, with 12 bases that match TRBD2. The CDR3 loop spans 16 amino acids. After removal of 6 bases from V and 4 bases from J, the junction contained 8 bases not matched to a gene. The V gene's germline CDR1 is MNHEY and CDR2 SMNVEV (reference sequence). As DNA, the CDR3 is TGTGCCAGCAGCCGGCTAGCGGGAGGGCCCGCAGATACGCAGTATTTT. This codes for CASSRLAGGPADTQYF.

For this clonotype: Relative to the germline gene, one junction end is altered; a read error may explain this. The chain carries TRBV28 and TRBJ1-5; D is perhaps TRBD1 (6 bases). CDR3 length: 15 residues. CDR1 and CDR2 from the germline V gene are MDHEN and SYDVKM. DNA of the CDR3: TGTGCCAGCAGTTCCCAGGGGAATGGCAAGCAGCCCCAGCATTTT. This encodes CASSSQGNGKQPQHF. The whole variable domain, filled in from reference TRBV28 and TRBJ1-5, reads DVKVTQSSRYLVKRTGEKVFLECVQDMDHENMFWYRQDPGLGLRLIYFSYDVKMKEKGDIPEGYSVSREKKERFSLILESASTNQTSMYLCASSSQGNGKQPQHFGDGTRLSIL.

This chain joins TRBV5-1 and TRBJ1-2; D is undetermined. With 0 bases removed from V and 1 base from J, the gap between germline ends came to 10 bases. CDR3 length: 15 amino acids. The germline CDR1 and CDR2 sequences are SGHRS and YFSETQ. CDR3 in DNA: TGCGCCAGCAGCTTGGCCACCGGCGTTAACTATGGCTACACCTTC. Amino acid sequence: CASSLATGVNYGYTF.

The chain couples TRBV20-1 to TRBJ1-5; D ambiguous. In germline, CDR1 is DFQATT, CDR2 SNEGSKA (reference sequence). This CDR3 comprises 15 residues. V was cut by 6 bases and J by 0 bases, with 15 bases left in between. CDR3 amino acids: CSAPVVSTSNQPQHF. The CDR3 bases are TGCAGTGCCCCGGTCGTCTCTACTAGCAATCAGCCCCAGCATTTT.

J is TRBJ2-6 and V is TRBV7-9, with 7 positions matching TRBD2. Germline V gene sequence: CDR1 SEHNR, CDR2 FQNEAQ (reference sequence). The CDR3 contains 18 residues. V dropped 4 bases and J dropped 0; count of bases not matched to a gene: 9. This CDR3 reads CASSWGSSGSSGANVLTF. The CDR3 DNA is TGTGCCAGCAGCTGGGGGTCTAGCGGATCCTCTGGGGCCAACGTCCTGACTTTC.

The J gene is TRBJ2-3, the V gene TRBV12-3 or TRBV12-4; D is uncertain. V was pared by 6 bases and J by 0 bases, with 19 bases between. This CDR3 is 17 amino acids long. The CDR3, as DNA: TGTGCCAGCAGCCTCCCTTCAGGAAAAACTAGCACAGATACGCAGTATTTT. This codes for CASSLPSGKTSTDTQYF.

The CDR3 spells CASTPDRVGTGELFF. In DNA, the CDR3 is TGTGCCAGCACCCCAGACAGGGTTGGAACCGGGGAGCTGTTTTTT. The chain links TRBV2 to TRBJ2-2; 7 bases agree with TRBD1. The germline V gene has CDR1 SNHLY and CDR2 FYNNEI. The CDR3 runs 15 residues. The V segment lost 7 bases and the J segment 5 bases; nucleotides outside the gene matches: 10.

The rearrangement links TRBV12-3 or TRBV12-4 to TRBJ1-5; 12 bases are shared with TRBD1. V trimming: 5 bases; J trimming: 6 bases; junction bases outside the gene matches: 8. The CDR3 runs 16 residues. CDR3 amino acids: CASSVVGTGGCQPQHF. CDR3 nucleotide sequence: TGTGCCAGCAGTGTTGTCGGGACAGGGGGCTGTCAGCCCCAGCATTTT.